A selection of T cell receptor beta chains follows, all from one sample in a study of blood T cell repertoires in COVID-19. TCRdb's table, derived via immunoSEQ multiplex PCR, lists solely in-frame clones and lacks some. The sample has around 16,000 clones, 80% to 85% seen once. Sequencing was done on a sample of peripheral blood. These receptors all come from an older man with active or convalescent COVID-19. The CDR3 runs from the conserved cysteine through the conserved F or W. The D gene is left open where the match is weak. Where a row states a size, it is once, few, many or the class of an expanded clone; other rows omit it.

-,few,TRBV9,TRBJ2-2,TGTGCCAGCAGCGTAGGAATAGCCGGGGAGCTGTTTTTT,CASSVGIAGELFF
-,-,TRBV5-1,TRBJ2-5,TGCGCCAGCAGCCCGGGGGGACACAAACAAGAGACCCAGTACTTC,CASSPGGHKQETQYF
-,-,TRBV11-2,TRBJ1-6,TGTGCCAGCAGCTTCCTCGCCCAGGCCCTCCACTTT,CASSFLAQALHF
TRBD2,-,TRBV5-6,TRBJ2-7,TGTGCCAGCAGCTTGTTGGGGACTAGCGACTCCTACGAGCAGTACTTC,CASSLLGTSDSYEQYF
TRBD1,-,TRBV7-2,TRBJ1-2,TGTGCCAGCACCCTACAGGGGGGTAGCACCTCGGGGGGCTACACCTTC,CASTLQGGSTSGGYTF
-,-,TRBV13,TRBJ2-4,TGTGCCAGCAGCTTAGCTCACATAGCCAAAAACATTCAGTACTTC,CASSLAHIAKNIQYF
TRBD1,-,TRBV2,TRBJ1-2,TGTGCCAGCAGTGTCGTGACAGGGTTTGGCTACACCTTC,CASSVVTGFGYTF
TRBD2,-,TRBV7-2,TRBJ2-7,TGTGCCAGCAGCGCGCGGACTAGCGGGGGCGCAGACTACGAGCAGTACTTC,CASSARTSGGADYEQYF
TRBD2,-,TRBV5-1,TRBJ2-1,TGCGCCAGCAGCTTGGCTAGCGGGGGGGCCTCGGGTCTCAATGAGCAGTTCTTC,CASSLASGGASGLNEQFF
-,-,TRBV12-3/TRBV12-4,TRBJ2-3,TGTGCCAGCACCTTCGCGGGGGATACGCAGTATTTT,CASTFAGDTQYF
-,once,TRBV2,TRBJ1-4,TGTGCCAGCAGGAAAAATACAGGTGATCCCGGTGAAAAACTGTTTTTT,CASRKNTGDPGEKLFF
TRBD2,-,TRBV6-4,TRBJ2-1,TGTGCCAGCAGTGAGGGAGCGGGGGAGTACAATGAGCAGTTCTTC,CASSEGAGEYNEQFF
TRBD2,-,TRBV2,TRBJ2-3,TGTGCCAGCAGTGGGACTAGTAGGTCAGATACGCAGTATTTT,CASSGTSRSDTQYF
TRBD2,-,TRBV5-1,TRBJ2-1,TGCGCCAGCAGGACACTTAGCGGGACTTACAATGAGCAGTTCTTC,CASRTLSGTYNEQFF